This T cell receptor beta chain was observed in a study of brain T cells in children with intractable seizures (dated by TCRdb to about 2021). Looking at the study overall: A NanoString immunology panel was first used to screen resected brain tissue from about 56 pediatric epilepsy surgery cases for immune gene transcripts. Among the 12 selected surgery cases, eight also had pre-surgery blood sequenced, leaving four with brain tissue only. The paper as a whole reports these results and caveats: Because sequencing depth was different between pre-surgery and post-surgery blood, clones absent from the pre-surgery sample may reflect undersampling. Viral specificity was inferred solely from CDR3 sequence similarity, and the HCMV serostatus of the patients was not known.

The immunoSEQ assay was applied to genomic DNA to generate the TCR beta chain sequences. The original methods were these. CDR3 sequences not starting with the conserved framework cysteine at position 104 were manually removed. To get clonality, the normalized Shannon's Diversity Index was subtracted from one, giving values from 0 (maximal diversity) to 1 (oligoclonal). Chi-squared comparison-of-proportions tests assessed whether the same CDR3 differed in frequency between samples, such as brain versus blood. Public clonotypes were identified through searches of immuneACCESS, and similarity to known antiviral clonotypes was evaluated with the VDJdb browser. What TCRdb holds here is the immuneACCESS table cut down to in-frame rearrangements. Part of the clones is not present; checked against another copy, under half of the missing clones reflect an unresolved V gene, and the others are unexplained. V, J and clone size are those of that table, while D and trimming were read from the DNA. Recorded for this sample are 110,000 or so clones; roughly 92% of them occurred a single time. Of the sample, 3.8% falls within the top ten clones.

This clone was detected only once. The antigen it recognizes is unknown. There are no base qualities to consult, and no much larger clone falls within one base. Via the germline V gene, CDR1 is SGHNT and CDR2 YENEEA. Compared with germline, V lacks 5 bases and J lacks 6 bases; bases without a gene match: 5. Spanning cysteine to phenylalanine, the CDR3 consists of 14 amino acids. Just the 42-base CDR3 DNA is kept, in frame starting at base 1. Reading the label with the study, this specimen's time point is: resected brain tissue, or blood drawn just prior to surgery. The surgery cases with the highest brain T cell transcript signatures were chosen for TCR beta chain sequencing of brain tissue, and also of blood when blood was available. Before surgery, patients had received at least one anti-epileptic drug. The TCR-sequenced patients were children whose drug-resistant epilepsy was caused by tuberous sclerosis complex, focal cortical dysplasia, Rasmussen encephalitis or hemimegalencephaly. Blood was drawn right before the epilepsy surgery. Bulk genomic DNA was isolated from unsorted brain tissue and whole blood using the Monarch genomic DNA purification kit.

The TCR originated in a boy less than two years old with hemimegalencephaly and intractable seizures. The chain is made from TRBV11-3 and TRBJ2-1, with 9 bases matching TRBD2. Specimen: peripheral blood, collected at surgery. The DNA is TGTGCCAGCAGCAAATATAGCGGGAGCAATGAGCAGTTCTTC. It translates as CASSKYSGSNEQFF.